Shown below are 21 T cell receptor beta chains from a single sample sequenced in a study of regulatory T cells in long-lasting Graves disease. For TCR beta, libraries came from iRepertoire HTBI primers and Arm-PCR of CDR3 regions. One entry per CDR3 protein, called by TCRdb with MiXCR from the multiplex PCR reads. Here the sample spans about 340,000 distinct CDR3 sequences, about 19% being singletons. The time point denotes: persistent/refractory GD, antithyroid drugs over 5 years with positive TRAb. RNA isolated from PBMCs was used to make the TCR library. The sequenced sample was peripheral blood mononuclear cells (PBMCs), obtained when the disease was refractory, from a patient treated with antithyroid drugs. The receptor source for this set is a female donor with Graves disease.

This clonotype has more than one count but fewer than ten. The chain combines TRBV29-1 with TRBJ2-2, with 8 bases that match TRBD2. J gave up 4 bases and V 3 bases, and 4 bases lay outside the gene matches. This CDR3 comprises 14 residues. Germline V lookup: CDR1 SQVTM, CDR2 ANQGSEA. DNA of the CDR3: TGCAGCGTTGACACTAGCGGAGCCACCGGGGAGCTGTTTTTT. This gives the protein CSVDTSGATGELFF.

The genes are TRBV18 and TRBJ2-1; D remains ambiguous. Germline values: CDR1 KGHSH, CDR2 LQKENI. The CDR3 runs to 14 residues. The V gene lost 5 bases and the J gene lost 1 base, with 9 bases spanning the gap. CDR3 protein: CASSTYTSYNEQFF. In DNA, the CDR3 is TGTGCCAGCTCAACGTACACGTCCTACAATGAGCAGTTCTTC.

In regard to this clonotype: Germline and junction disagree at one end, which may indicate a read error. This chain joins TRBV5-1 and TRBJ1-2, with no clear D. Germline lookup yields CDR1 SGHRS and CDR2 YFSETQ. This CDR3 contains 13 residues. CDR3 DNA sequence: TGTGCCAGCAGTTACCCGGGGAACTATGGCTACACCTTC. It codes for CASSYPGNYGYTF.

This clonotype has more than one count but fewer than ten. The chain recombines TRBV3-1 with TRBJ1-1; a weak D match, TRBD1 (5 bases). CDR1 and CDR2 from the germline V gene are LGHDT and YNNKEL (reference sequence). V dropped 4 bases and J dropped 3 bases, with 12 bases sitting between them. The length of the CDR3 is 14 residues. The CDR3, as DNA: TGTGCCAGCAGCCCCGGGGGAGCGGACACTGAAGCTTTCTTT. This sequence encodes CASSPGGADTEAFF.

The genes are TRBV4-2 and TRBJ1-2; D uncertain. This CDR3 has 14 amino acids. Per the germline V gene, CDR1 is LGHNA and CDR2 is YNFKEQ. Trimming pared 0 bases from V and 0 bases from J, leaving 5 bases between. The CDR3: CASSQEASNYGYTF. The DNA of the CDR3 is TGTGCCAGCAGCCAAGAGGCCTCTAACTATGGCTACACCTTC.

The table lists this clonotype with a few counts. This chain uses TRBV5-1 with TRBJ2-7, with D possibly matching TRBD2 (5 bases). The CDR3 loop spans 15 amino acids. V lost 0 bases and J 0 bases, leaving 10 bases between the germline ends. Germline loops: CDR1 SGHRS, CDR2 YFSETQ. DNA of the CDR3: TGCGCCAGCAGCTTGGCCCCAGACTACTCCTACGAGCAGTACTTC. Translation: CASSLAPDYSYEQYF.

This clonotype has more than one count but fewer than ten. The chain recombines TRBV7-9 with TRBJ1-3; unclear D gene. Trimming removed 2 bases from V and 13 bases from J, with 15 bases in between. The germline gives CDR1 SEHNR, CDR2 FQNEAQ (reference sequence). The CDR3 is 13 amino acids. The CDR3 reads CASSLSYNPSIYF. In DNA form, the CDR3 reads TGTGCCAGCAGCTTATCGTATAATCCCTCTATATATTTT.

This clonotype was seen more than once but under ten times. V usage is TRBV29-1 and J usage is TRBJ2-1; 8 positions agree with TRBD2. This CDR3 spans 15 amino acids. V lost 4 bases and J lost 7; bases outside the gene matches: 12. The germline V gene encodes CDR1 SQVTM and CDR2 ANQGSEA. The CDR3 sequence: CSVGRNRLARNEQFF. The CDR3 nucleotides read TGCAGCGTTGGCAGGAACCGACTAGCGAGAAATGAGCAGTTCTTC.

This clonotype appeared once. A much larger clone lies a single base off, so this may be a read error. J is TRBJ1-2 and V is TRBV20-1; tentatively, D is TRBD1 (6 bases). The CDR3 runs 12 residues. CDR1 is DFQATT, CDR2 SNEGSKA, per germline (reference sequence). Here the CDR3 reads CSASDRADGCTF. The CDR3 DNA is TGCAGTGCTTCGGACAGAGCCGATGGCTGCACCTTC.

Concerning this clonotype: This may come from a read error, since a much larger clone is one base off. The CDR3 spells CASCKRGNQETQYF. Written as DNA, the CDR3 is TGTGCCAGCTGTAAGAGGGGGAACCAAGAGACCCAGTACTTC. The chain is built from TRBV6-1 and TRBJ2-5; D possibly corresponds to TRBD1 (6 bases). Trimming left V 8 bases short and J 0 bases short, with 13 bases between. The CDR3 extends over 14 amino acids. Germline V gives CDR1 MNHNS, CDR2 SASEGT.

The chain couples TRBV5-1 to TRBJ2-7; D possibly corresponds to TRBD1 (7 bases). Germline V gives CDR1 SGHRS, CDR2 YFSETQ. Deletions cut 2 bases from V and 3 bases from J, with 15 bases between. The CDR3 is 15 amino acids. The CDR3 spells CASSFGAGGSYEQYF. In nucleotides, the CDR3 is TGCGCCAGCAGCTTTGGGGCAGGGGGGAGCTACGAGCAGTACTTC.

This clonotype has more than one count but fewer than ten. The genes are TRBV4-3 and TRBJ1-4, with D unclear. Germline V gives CDR1 LGHNA, CDR2 YSLEER. The CDR3 sequence is 14 residues long. V was shortened by 4 bases and J by 5 bases, with 11 bases between the two germline ends. CDR3 in amino acids: CASSPGRPNEKLFF. The CDR3 DNA reads TGCGCCAGCAGCCCAGGACGGCCCAATGAAAAACTGTTTTTT.

This clonotype has at least ten counts. This chain joins TRBV11-2 and TRBJ2-7; D call uncertain. This CDR3 has 13 residues. Trimming took off 1 base at V and 2 bases at J, with 6 bases between the two ends. Germline assignment: CDR1 SGHAT and CDR2 FQNNGV. This CDR3 is CASSLGETYEQYF. The CDR3 nucleotides read TGTGCCAGCAGCTTAGGGGAAACCTACGAGCAGTACTTC. Supplemented by reference TRBV11-2 and TRBJ2-7, the full variable domain reads EAGVAQSPRYKIIEKRQSVAFWCNPISGHATLYWYQQILGQGPKLLIQFQNNGVVDDSQLPKDRFSAERLKGVDSTLKIQPAKLEDSAVYLCASSLGETYEQYFGPGTRLTVT.

Remarks on this clonotype: This may be a read error: a much more frequent sequence differs by one nucleotide. This chain connects TRBV27 to TRBJ2-7; 7 positions agree with TRBD1. After removal of 6 bases from V and 3 bases from J, the junction contained 11 bases not matched to a gene. Germline assignment: CDR1 MNHEY and CDR2 SMNVEV (reference sequence). This CDR3 contains 15 residues. The DNA for the CDR3 is TGTGCCAGCAGATGGGACAGACAATCGTTCTACGAGCAGTACTTC. Encoded protein: CASRWDRQSFYEQYF.

The rearrangement joins TRBV7-9 to TRBJ1-6, with 10 bases lining up with TRBD1. Germline V gene lookup returns CDR1 SEHNR and CDR2 FQNEAQ (reference sequence). The CDR3 totals 13 residues. The V segment lost 6 bases and the J segment 8 bases; nucleotides outside the gene matches: 1. The CDR3 DNA follows: TGTGCCAGCAGGGGGACAGGGGATTCACCCCTCCACTTT. As protein: CASRGTGDSPLHF.

This clonotype occurred a few times. The chain is built from TRBV25-1 and TRBJ2-7; D might be TRBD1 (5 bases). V lost 9 bases, J lost 3 bases, and 15 bases lay in between. This CDR3 is 13 amino acids long. The germline V gene encodes CDR1 MGHDK and CDR2 SYGVNS. CDR3 region: CARGRVAIYEQYF. The DNA of the CDR3 is TGTGCCAGAGGCAGGGTAGCCATCTACGAGCAGTACTTC.

V is TRBV5-4 and J is TRBJ2-5, with 13 bases fitting TRBD2. The V gene end was trimmed by 4 bases and the J gene end by 5 bases; junction bases not matched to a gene: 5. This CDR3 region has 15 residues. Germline V lookup: CDR1 SGHNT, CDR2 YYREEE (reference sequence). The CDR3 coding sequence is TGTGCCAGCAGCGAGGGACTAGCGGGACAGGAGACCCAGTACTTC. As protein: CASSEGLAGQETQYF.

Only a few counts were recorded for this clonotype. The chain recombines TRBV29-1 with TRBJ2-5; the match to TRBD1 covers 9 bases. Germline V gene lookup returns CDR1 SQVTM and CDR2 ANQGSEA. The V gene end was trimmed by 6 bases and the J gene end by 1 base; junction bases not matched to a gene: 3. This CDR3 comprises 13 residues. The CDR3 spells CSVRTGAQETQYF. The CDR3, as DNA: TGCAGCGTCCGGACAGGGGCCCAAGAGACCCAGTACTTC.

This clonotype appeared a few times. A much bigger clone sits one base away, suggesting this may be a read error. The V gene is TRBV7-2, the J gene TRBJ2-5; D is unclear. CDR1 is SGHTA and CDR2 is FQGNSA in the germline V gene. The V and J ends lost 1 base and 4 bases respectively, with 10 bases between them. This CDR3 contains 14 residues. The CDR3 protein is CTSSLGYVGETQYF. The CDR3 bases are TGTACCAGCAGCTTAGGTTATGTAGGAGAGACCCAGTACTTC.

This clonotype was seen ten or more times. The rearrangement links TRBV15 to TRBJ1-2; 10 bases align to TRBD1. This CDR3 is built from 15 residues. Germline values: CDR1 LNHNV, CDR2 YYDKDF (reference sequence). V gave up 5 bases and J gave up 4 bases; unmatched junction bases: 7. CDR3 region: CATSSRDRGAYGYTF. The CDR3 DNA reads as TGTGCCACCAGCTCTCGGGACAGGGGTGCCTATGGCTACACCTTC.

About this clonotype itself: A much larger clone differs by one base, so this may be a read error. This rearrangement joins TRBV11-1 to TRBJ2-7; D remains ambiguous. Germline V gene data show CDR1 as SGHAT and CDR2 as FQDESV (reference sequence). CDR3 size: 14 residues. The CDR3 DNA follows: TGTGCCAGCAGCTTAAGTCCAGCGATCTACGAGCAGCACTTC. Amino acid sequence: CASSLSPAIYEQHF. The complete variable domain, with remaining parts taken from reference TRBV11-1 and TRBJ2-7, reads EAEVAQSPRYKITEKSQAVAFWCDPISGHATLYWYRQILGQGPELLVQFQDESVVDDSQLPKDRFSAERLKGVDSTLKIQPAELGDSAMYLCASSLSPAIYEQHFGPGTRLTVT.